The rows below give T cell receptor beta chains drawn from one sample of a study of T cells expressing NK-cell markers. Using the 5' RACE reads, TCRdb records one entry per CDR3 protein without DNA. This sample contains about 260,000 distinct CDR3 sequences. Input material: blood T cells: a sorted CD56 or NKG2C T cell subset, CD4+ or CD8+ T cells, or bulk PBMC T cells (not recorded which). Every receptor here comes from a woman aged 18 to 75 in good health. CDR3s include the opening cysteine and the closing phenylalanine or tryptophan.

>TRBV5-4|TRBJ1-3|12
CASSRDGNTIYF
>TRBV12-3/TRBV12-4|TRBJ2-2|16
CASSFLTSRNTGELFF
>TRBV20-1|TRBJ2-2|17
CSARDPARGPDTGELFF
>TRBV7-9|TRBJ2-7|15
CASTEKTGTAYEQYF
>TRBV12-3/TRBV12-4|TRBJ2-7|12
CASSSLNYEQYF
>TRBV18|TRBJ2-5|13
CASSTRLQETQYF
>TRBV12-3/TRBV12-4|TRBJ2-1|15
CASSLLREGLDEQFF
>TRBV6-2/TRBV6-3|TRBJ2-3|15
CASSLPGLDADTQYF
>TRBV27|TRBJ2-1|16
CASSRGRQFPLDEQFF
>TRBV5-1|TRBJ2-5|14
CASSLPTVEETQYF
>TRBV12-3/TRBV12-4|TRBJ2-1|15
CASSSSGLGGDEQFF
>TRBV15|TRBJ2-1|15
CATSRDRGPSISQFF
>TRBV9|TRBJ2-7|16
CASSVGGGSVIYEQYF